Detailed here is one TCR beta chain. Its target is unknown. Germline V gene data show CDR1 as MGHRA and CDR2 as YSYEKL. With 0 bases removed from V and 6 bases from J, the gap between germline ends came to 15 bases. The CDR3 runs 15 residues. This sample stems from a study of cytomegalovirus exposure and HLA in healthy donors. PCR amplification relied on 60 Vbeta primers (plus 13 Jbeta primers). Clones were read by immunoSEQ multiplex PCR, and TCRdb kept only the in-frame ones, dropping some. The profile shows 200,000 to 250,000 clones, 70% to 80% of them singletons. General observations from the study: A later analysis reported that several of the most significant clusters appeared to be linked to common viral pathogens, among them Epstein-Barr virus.

V is TRBV4-1 and J is TRBJ2-7, with D possibly TRBD1 on 7 matching bases. The source of this sequence is a woman aged 25 to 39 in good health and CMV-seronegative. The sequenced material came from PBMCs. The CDR3 DNA is TGCGCCAGCAGCCAAGATTCAGGGGGGAGAGCCGAGCAGTACTTC. This translates into CASSQDSGGRAEQYF.